The rows below give T cell receptor beta chains drawn from one sample of a study of T cell changes during pregnancy in multiple sclerosis. The repertoire was sequenced with immunoSEQ multiplex PCR; TCRdb's copy has only in-frame clones and lacks some. The table lists about 69,000 clones, roughly 88% of them singletons. Here the sequenced sample was peripheral blood, taken in the third trimester of pregnancy. Receptors were obtained from a female donor with multiple sclerosis, enrolled in a pregnancy study. Each CDR3 is given with its conserved first and last residue. D genes are given only for firm matches. Size tells how often a clone was seen (once, few, many) or the class of an expanded clone, and some rows leave it out.

V gene: TRBV2
clone size: few
D gene: NA
J gene: TRBJ1-1
CDR3 DNA: TGTGCCAGCCGATTGGAGGCCGAAGCTTTCTTT
CDR3 protein: CASRLEAEAFF

V gene: TRBV18
clone size: NA
D gene: TRBD2
J gene: TRBJ2-1
CDR3 DNA: TGTGCCAGCTCACCACCGAGCGGGGGCCAGTACAATGAGCAGTTCTTC
CDR3 protein: CASSPPSGGQYNEQFF

V gene: TRBV28
clone size: once
D gene: NA
J gene: TRBJ2-3
CDR3 DNA: TGTGCCAGCAGTTTAGGTCCTACTGGCACAGATACGCAGTATTTT
CDR3 protein: CASSLGPTGTDTQYF

V gene: TRBV28
clone size: NA
D gene: NA
J gene: TRBJ1-5
CDR3 DNA: TGTGCCAGCAGCCGTAATCAGCCCCAGCATTTT
CDR3 protein: CASSRNQPQHF

V gene: TRBV5-4
clone size: NA
D gene: NA
J gene: TRBJ1-1
CDR3 DNA: TGTGCCAGCAGCTTGTTTGTTACGCCGGGCGGGGAGGCTTTCTTT
CDR3 protein: CASSLFVTPGGEAFF

V gene: TRBV2
clone size: NA
D gene: TRBD2
J gene: TRBJ2-5
CDR3 DNA: TGTGCCAGCAGTGAAGAAGTTGGAGCGGGGGGGCGGGAGTACTTC
CDR3 protein: CASSEEVGAGGREYF

V gene: TRBV6-6
clone size: NA
D gene: NA
J gene: TRBJ1-1
CDR3 DNA: TGTGCCAGCAGGCAGCGGAACACTGAAGCTTTCTTT
CDR3 protein: CASRQRNTEAFF

V gene: TRBV14
clone size: NA
D gene: TRBD2
J gene: TRBJ2-5
CDR3 DNA: TGTGCCAGGGGCCTTCTTAGCGGGAGAGAGACCCAGTACTTC
CDR3 protein: CARGLLSGRETQYF

V gene: TRBV29-1
clone size: few
D gene: NA
J gene: TRBJ1-1
CDR3 DNA: TGCAGCGGGCAGAACACTGAAGCTTTCTTT
CDR3 protein: CSGQNTEAFF

V gene: TRBV5-1
clone size: NA
D gene: NA
J gene: TRBJ2-5
CDR3 DNA: TGCGCCAGCAGCTTGGCCGAGCGAGAGACCCAGTACTTC
CDR3 protein: CASSLAERETQYF

V gene: TRBV28
clone size: once
D gene: NA
J gene: TRBJ1-2
CDR3 DNA: TGTGCCAGCAGCTTAACAGGCGACTATGGCTACACCTTC
CDR3 protein: CASSLTGDYGYTF

V gene: TRBV2
clone size: NA
D gene: NA
J gene: TRBJ1-2
CDR3 DNA: TGTGCCAGCAGTGTAGGGGGGGGAGCTAACTATGGCTACACCTTC
CDR3 protein: CASSVGGGANYGYTF

V gene: TRBV5-5
clone size: NA
D gene: NA
J gene: TRBJ1-4
CDR3 DNA: TGTGCCAGCAGCCCCCAACGGGGGGAAAAACTGTTTTTT
CDR3 protein: CASSPQRGEKLFF

V gene: TRBV29-1
clone size: NA
D gene: NA
J gene: TRBJ2-7
CDR3 DNA: TGCAGCGTGAAGCGGGACAGGAATATCCACGAGCAGTACTTC
CDR3 protein: CSVKRDRNIHEQYF

V gene: TRBV6-6
clone size: NA
D gene: NA
J gene: TRBJ1-3
CDR3 DNA: TGTGCCAGCAGTTACTCTGACAGGGGAAACACCATATATTTT
CDR3 protein: CASSYSDRGNTIYF

V gene: TRBV18
clone size: NA
D gene: NA
J gene: TRBJ1-2
CDR3 DNA: TGTGCCAGCTCACGGTTATCAGGGGCGGCAGGCTACACCTTC
CDR3 protein: CASSRLSGAAGYTF

V gene: TRBV5-8
clone size: once
D gene: TRBD1
J gene: TRBJ2-4
CDR3 DNA: TGTGCCAGCAGCATGAACAGGGGGAACATTCAGTACTTC
CDR3 protein: CASSMNRGNIQYF

V gene: TRBV5-1
clone size: NA
D gene: NA
J gene: TRBJ2-1
CDR3 DNA: TGCGCCAGCAGCCTGGGGATTGCGGAGATCAATGAGCAGTTCTTC
CDR3 protein: CASSLGIAEINEQFF

V gene: TRBV19
clone size: NA
D gene: TRBD1
J gene: TRBJ2-7
CDR3 DNA: TGTGCCAGTAGTACTGGACAGGGTTTAGGCGAGCAGTACTTC
CDR3 protein: CASSTGQGLGEQYF

V gene: TRBV4-1
clone size: NA
D gene: TRBD1
J gene: TRBJ1-1
CDR3 DNA: TGCGCCAGCAGCAACCGACAGGGGGCGAACACTGAAGCTTTCTTT
CDR3 protein: CASSNRQGANTEAFF

V gene: TRBV9
clone size: NA
D gene: NA
J gene: TRBJ2-5
CDR3 DNA: TGTGCCAGCAGCCCCGGGAGCTCTTTGACCCAGTACTTC
CDR3 protein: CASSPGSSLTQYF

V gene: TRBV5-5
clone size: NA
D gene: TRBD1
J gene: TRBJ1-1
CDR3 DNA: TGTGCCAGCAGCTCCTGGGACAGTCGAGACACTGAAGCTTTCTTT
CDR3 protein: CASSSWDSRDTEAFF

V gene: TRBV9
clone size: NA
D gene: TRBD1
J gene: TRBJ1-1
CDR3 DNA: TGTGCCAGCAGCGCCTGGACAGGGGTGGACACTGAAGCTTTCTTT
CDR3 protein: CASSAWTGVDTEAFF

V gene: TRBV28
clone size: NA
D gene: TRBD1
J gene: TRBJ1-6
CDR3 DNA: TGTGCCAGCATTCCGGGACAGACAAATTCACCCCTCCACTTT
CDR3 protein: CASIPGQTNSPLHF

V gene: TRBV5-1
clone size: NA
D gene: TRBD1
J gene: TRBJ2-2
CDR3 DNA: TGCGCCAGCAGCAGGGCTGACAGGGACACCGGGGAGCTGTTTTTT
CDR3 protein: CASSRADRDTGELFF

V gene: TRBV6-4
clone size: NA
D gene: NA
J gene: TRBJ1-2
CDR3 DNA: TGTGCCAGCAGTGGGGGCCAGGACTATGGCTACACCTTC
CDR3 protein: CASSGGQDYGYTF

V gene: TRBV5-5
clone size: NA
D gene: NA
J gene: TRBJ2-5
CDR3 DNA: TGTGCCAGCAGCGTGAGCAGGGGTGGAGAGACCCAGTACTTC
CDR3 protein: CASSVSRGGETQYF

V gene: TRBV6-1
clone size: NA
D gene: TRBD1
J gene: TRBJ1-2
CDR3 DNA: TGTGCCAGCAGCAAAGGGGCAGGGGGGTATGGCTACACCTTC
CDR3 protein: CASSKGAGGYGYTF

V gene: TRBV9
clone size: NA
D gene: NA
J gene: TRBJ2-1
CDR3 DNA: TGTGCCAGCAGCGTAGCTCCGAGCAATGAGCAGTTCTTC
CDR3 protein: CASSVAPSNEQFF

V gene: TRBV5-1
clone size: NA
D gene: NA
J gene: TRBJ1-1
CDR3 DNA: TGCGCCAGCAGCTTGGCCGGTAGTGGAGCTTTCTTT
CDR3 protein: CASSLAGSGAFF

V gene: TRBV29-1
clone size: once
D gene: TRBD1
J gene: TRBJ1-1
CDR3 DNA: TGCAGCGTGGACCAGGACAGGGATGAAGCTTTCTTT
CDR3 protein: CSVDQDRDEAFF

V gene: TRBV2
clone size: NA
D gene: TRBD1
J gene: TRBJ2-2
CDR3 DNA: TGTGCCAGCAGTCAGAGGGACAGCAGCACCGGGGAGCTGTTTTTT
CDR3 protein: CASSQRDSSTGELFF

V gene: TRBV10-3
clone size: NA
D gene: TRBD1
J gene: TRBJ1-1
CDR3 DNA: TGTGCCATCAGTGAGTCAAATTGGGACAGGGACACTGAAGCTTTCTTT
CDR3 protein: CAISESNWDRDTEAFF

V gene: TRBV6-5
clone size: NA
D gene: TRBD1
J gene: TRBJ1-5
CDR3 DNA: TGTGCCAGCAGTTCCGCGGACAGGGGACCCCAGCATTTT
CDR3 protein: CASSSADRGPQHF

V gene: TRBV5-1
clone size: NA
D gene: NA
J gene: TRBJ2-1
CDR3 DNA: TGCGCCAGCAGCTTGGACAGGCCGAGCTCCTACAATGAGCAGTTCTTC
CDR3 protein: CASSLDRPSSYNEQFF

V gene: TRBV7-8
clone size: NA
D gene: NA
J gene: TRBJ2-5
CDR3 DNA: TGTGCCAGCAGCTTAGAGGGACTTCCACAAGAGACCCAGTACTTC
CDR3 protein: CASSLEGLPQETQYF

V gene: TRBV29-1
clone size: NA
D gene: NA
J gene: TRBJ1-1
CDR3 DNA: TGCAGCGTTAGCGACGGATATCGTGAAGCTTTCTTT
CDR3 protein: CSVSDGYREAFF

V gene: TRBV11-3
clone size: NA
D gene: NA
J gene: TRBJ2-1
CDR3 DNA: TGTGCCAGCAGCTTATGGGCCCACTCTAATACACAGTTCTTC
CDR3 protein: CASSLWAHSNTQFF